The 19 T cell receptor beta chains below come from one sample, sequenced in a study of T cells in localized non-small cell lung cancer. TCRdb keeps only in-frame clones here, not all; method: immunoSEQ multiplex PCR. The sample lists under 45,000 clones; roughly 80% were seen once. The sequences come from PBMCs, collected before any cancer treatment. The receptors here all came from a man between 40 and 70 years old with stage II lung adenocarcinoma.

This clone was detected only once. The chain employs TRBV27 and TRBJ2-3; D remains ambiguous. This CDR3 comprises 12 residues. Looked up from germline, CDR1 is MNHEY and CDR2 is SMNVEV (reference sequence). Trimming removed 5 bases at V and 2 bases at J, with 5 bases between. CDR3 sequence reads: CASSHHTDTQYF. The CDR3 region has the DNA TGTGCCAGCAGTCACCACACAGATACGCAGTATTTT.

The chain uses TRBV19 and TRBJ2-5; D is possibly TRBD2 (6 bases). The CDR3 runs to 12 residues. With 3 bases removed from V and 4 bases from J, the gap between germline ends came to 6 bases. In germline, CDR1 is LNHDA, CDR2 SQIVND (reference sequence). The CDR3 here is CASSMGGETQYF. The CDR3, as DNA: TGTGCCAGTAGTATGGGGGGAGAGACCCAGTACTTC.

The chain recombines TRBV2 with TRBJ2-7; unclear D gene. The CDR3 consists of 12 residues. Trimming took off 2 bases at V and 3 bases at J, with 5 bases between the two ends. Germline assignment: CDR1 SNHLY and CDR2 FYNNEI. CDR3 bases: TGTGCCAGCAGTGAATTGGACTACGAGCAGTACTTC. This sequence encodes CASSELDYEQYF.

Points on this clone: A junction end diverges from the germline sequence, so it may reflect a read error. The V gene is TRBV7-7, the J gene TRBJ2-5; 8 bases map to TRBD1. The V gene's germline CDR1 is SSHAT and CDR2 FNYEAQ (reference sequence). The CDR3 spans 14 residues. The CDR3 reads CASSPSTGAETQYF. CDR3 sequence (DNA): TGTGCTAGCAGCCCGTCGACAGGGGCGGAGACCCAGTACTTC.

The chain joins TRBV6-1 to TRBJ2-3; D ambiguous. The V end lost 4 bases, the J end lost 0 bases, and 17 bases lay between the germline ends. From germline, CDR1 is MNHNS and CDR2 SASEGT. The CDR3 has 17 residues. DNA for the CDR3: TGTGCCAGCAGTGGACCCCCGGTACGTCCTAGCACAGATACGCAGTATTTT. Translated, it gives CASSGPPVRPSTDTQYF.

This chain uses TRBV6-1 with TRBJ1-2; D not certain. V was cut by 6 bases and J by 2 bases, with 7 bases left in between. This CDR3 comprises 12 residues. Germline V gives CDR1 MNHNS, CDR2 SASEGT. The CDR3 here is CASRLINYGYTF. The DNA of the CDR3 is TGTGCCAGCAGATTAATCAACTATGGCTACACCTTC.

The rearrangement links TRBV4-2 to TRBJ2-7; 14 bases map to TRBD2. This CDR3 contains 19 residues. Germline V lookup: CDR1 LGHNA, CDR2 YNFKEQ. Losses at the gene ends were 2 bases for V and 4 bases for J; bases not matched to a gene: 13. CDR3 in amino acids: CASSQNPSTSGRARYEQYF. Here the CDR3 DNA reads TGTGCCAGCAGCCAAAATCCCTCGACTAGCGGGAGGGCGAGGTACGAGCAGTACTTC.

V is TRBV28 and J is TRBJ1-6; 7 bases are a match to TRBD1. Germline values: CDR1 MDHEN, CDR2 SYDVKM. This CDR3 has 16 amino acids. V was clipped by 3 bases and J by 5 bases; unmatched bases: 7. For the CDR3, the DNA is TGTGCCAGCAGTTTCTCATTGGGACAGCATAATTCACCCCTCCACTTT. Translating gives CASSFSLGQHNSPLHF.

The V gene is TRBV18, the J gene TRBJ2-5, with D perhaps matching TRBD2 (6 bases). In germline, CDR1 is KGHSH, CDR2 LQKENI. The CDR3 has 17 amino acids. Trimming stripped 6 bases from V and 2 bases from J, with 22 bases between. This CDR3 reads CASSNFLGVGRQETQYF. DNA for the CDR3: TGTGCCAGCTCTAATTTCTTGGGGGTGGGGAGGCAAGAGACCCAGTACTTC.

This clone was found a few times. The rearrangement links TRBV7-2 to TRBJ2-6, with 7 bases matching TRBD1. Germline V CDR1 and CDR2: SGHTA, FQGNSA. V was clipped by 4 bases and J by 0 bases; unmatched bases: 9. This CDR3 is built from 18 residues. The CDR3 region is CASSYRTGTFSGANVLTF. CDR3 nucleotides: TGTGCCAGCAGCTACAGGACAGGTACCTTCTCTGGGGCCAACGTCCTGACTTTC.

The CDR3 bases are TGCGCCAGCAGCTTAGGGGACTCGGGGGAGCAGTACTTC. Translation gives CASSLGDSGEQYF. V and J are TRBV5-1 and TRBJ2-7; possible D gene TRBD2, 6 bases. The CDR3 loop spans 13 amino acids. Germline values: CDR1 SGHRS, CDR2 YFSETQ. V was pared by 2 bases and J by 7 bases, with 13 bases between. Supplemented by reference TRBV5-1 and TRBJ2-7, the full variable domain reads KAGVTQTPRYLIKTRGQQVTLSCSPISGHRSVSWYQQTPGQGLQFLFEYFSETQRNKGNFPGRFSGRQFSNSRSEMNVSTLELGDSALYLCASSLGDSGEQYFGPGTRLTVT.

CDR3 nucleotides: TGTGCCAGCAGCCCCCCGGCTAGGAATGAGCAGTTCTTC. Translation gives CASSPPARNEQFF. This chain joins TRBV7-8 and TRBJ2-1, with D hard to call. The CDR3 is 13 residues long. Germline V CDR1 and CDR2: SGHVS, FQNEAQ. Trimming took 5 bases from V and 7 from J, leaving 12 bases between them.

This clone came up a few times. V is TRBV7-2 and J is TRBJ1-2, with D tentatively TRBD1 (5 bases). The ends were cut back, 1 base at V and 6 bases at J, with 6 bases in the middle. Germline V lookup: CDR1 SGHTA, CDR2 FQGNSA. This CDR3 region has 12 residues. The CDR3 here is CASSLGGHGYTF. The CDR3 bases are TGTGCCAGCAGCTTAGGGGGCCATGGCTACACCTTC.

V and J are TRBV5-6 and TRBJ1-4; 8 bases fit TRBD1. V lost 3 bases to trimming and J lost 8 bases; unmatched junction nucleotides: 9. CDR1 SGHDT and CDR2 YYEEEE come from the germline V gene. CDR3 length equals 15 residues. CDR3 nucleotides: TGTGCCAGCAGCTGGCGGACAGGGAGGAACGAAAAACTGTTTTTT. Protein product: CASSWRTGRNEKLFF.

This chain joins TRBV28 and TRBJ2-7; tentatively, D is TRBD2 (6 bases). The CDR3 totals 15 residues. The germline V and J ends were trimmed by 5 bases and 6 bases, with 20 bases remaining between them. Germline CDR1 is MDHEN and CDR2 is SYDVKM. Here the CDR3 DNA reads TGTGCCAGCAGTCCCTCGTTATCTCGGACTATCGAGCAGTACTTC. Residues: CASSPSLSRTIEQYF.

The V and J genes are TRBV19 and TRBJ1-2, with no clear D. The ends were cut back, 1 base at V and 2 bases at J, with 11 bases in the middle. Germline assignment: CDR1 LNHDA and CDR2 SQIVND (reference sequence). The CDR3 has 15 amino acids. The CDR3 loop is CASSIVGTVNYGYTF. As DNA, the CDR3 is TGTGCCAGTAGTATAGTGGGCACCGTAAACTATGGCTACACCTTC.

The DNA for the CDR3 is TGTGCCAGCAGCTTAAGTATGACTAGCGGGATCACAGATACGCAGTATTTT. It specifies CASSLSMTSGITDTQYF. The chain uses TRBV11-2 and TRBJ2-3; 11 bases match TRBD2. This CDR3 has 17 amino acids. Unmatched junction bases numbered 6, after V lost 2 bases and J lost 2 bases. Germline V CDR1 and CDR2: SGHAT, FQNNGV.

This clone has a single count. The chain combines TRBV11-2 with TRBJ2-3; 10 positions match TRBD1. J lost 6 bases, V lost 3 bases, and 6 bases had no gene match. Germline loops: CDR1 SGHAT, CDR2 FQNNGV. The CDR3 loop spans 15 amino acids. CDR3 in amino acids: CASSLAGQGMDTQYF. The CDR3 nucleotides read TGTGCCAGCAGCTTGGCGGGACAGGGGATGGATACGCAGTATTTT. Full variable domain (rest looked up from reference TRBV11-2 and TRBJ2-3): EAGVAQSPRYKIIEKRQSVAFWCNPISGHATLYWYQQILGQGPKLLIQFQNNGVVDDSQLPKDRFSAERLKGVDSTLKIQPAKLEDSAVYLCASSLAGQGMDTQYFGPGTRLTVL.

The rearrangement joins TRBV18 to TRBJ1-2; D possibly corresponds to TRBD1 (5 bases). Germline CDR1 and CDR2: KGHSH and LQKENI. The CDR3 has 15 amino acids. Trimming removed 3 bases at V and 8 bases at J, with 19 bases between. Written as DNA, the CDR3 is TGTGCCAGCTCACCGCGGGACCCTTCCTCGGGGGGCTACACCTTC. It encodes CASSPRDPSSGGYTF. The whole variable domain, filled in from reference TRBV18 and TRBJ1-2, reads NAGVMQNPRHLVRRRGQEARLRCSPMKGHSHVYWYRQLPEEGLKFMVYLQKENIIDESGMPKERFSAEFPKEGPSILRIQQVVRGDSAAYFCASSPRDPSSGGYTFGSGTRLTVV.